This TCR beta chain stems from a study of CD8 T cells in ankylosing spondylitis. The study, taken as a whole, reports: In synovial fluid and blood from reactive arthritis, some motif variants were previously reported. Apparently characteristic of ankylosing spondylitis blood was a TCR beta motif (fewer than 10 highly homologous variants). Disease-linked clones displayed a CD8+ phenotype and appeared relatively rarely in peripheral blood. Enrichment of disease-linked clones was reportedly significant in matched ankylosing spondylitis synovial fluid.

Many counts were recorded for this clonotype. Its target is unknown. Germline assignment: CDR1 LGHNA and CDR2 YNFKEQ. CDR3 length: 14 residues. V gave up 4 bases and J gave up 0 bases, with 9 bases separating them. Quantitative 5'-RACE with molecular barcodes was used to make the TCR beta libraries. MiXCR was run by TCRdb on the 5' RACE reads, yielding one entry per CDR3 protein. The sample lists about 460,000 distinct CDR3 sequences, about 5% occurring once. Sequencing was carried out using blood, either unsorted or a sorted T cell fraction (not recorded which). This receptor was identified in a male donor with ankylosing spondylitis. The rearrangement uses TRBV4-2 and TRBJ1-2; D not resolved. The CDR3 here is CASSLAPPNYGYTF. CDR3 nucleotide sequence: TGTGCCAGCAGCCTCGCCCCCCCTAACTATGGCTACACCTTC.